This T cell receptor beta chain was recorded in a study of cytomegalovirus exposure and HLA in healthy donors. Study-level points and caveats: Reportedly, fewer N-insertions than the roughly 690-donor mean appeared in an Asian-associated ancestry cluster in a later analysis. The availability of immune exposure information extended only to CMV serostatus.

Comments on this clone: Antigen specificity is unknown.

PCR employed 60 Vbeta and 13 Jbeta primers. Generated by immunoSEQ multiplex PCR, the TCRdb table keeps only in-frame clones and is missing some. Seen here are approximately 90,000 clones, roughly 63% observed once, and the top ten hold around 6.3%. Germline CDR1 is KGHSH and CDR2 is LQKENI. CDR3 size: 16 residues. V lost 2 bases, J lost 5 bases, and 19 bases lay in between. The specimen sequenced was PBMCs. The chain recombines TRBV18 with TRBJ2-7, with D unclear. This TCR was recovered from a young woman in good health and CMV-seronegative. The CDR3 loop reads CASSPTPQKVLHEQYF. The CDR3 DNA reads TGTGCCAGCTCACCAACACCACAAAAAGTCCTCCACGAGCAGTACTTC.